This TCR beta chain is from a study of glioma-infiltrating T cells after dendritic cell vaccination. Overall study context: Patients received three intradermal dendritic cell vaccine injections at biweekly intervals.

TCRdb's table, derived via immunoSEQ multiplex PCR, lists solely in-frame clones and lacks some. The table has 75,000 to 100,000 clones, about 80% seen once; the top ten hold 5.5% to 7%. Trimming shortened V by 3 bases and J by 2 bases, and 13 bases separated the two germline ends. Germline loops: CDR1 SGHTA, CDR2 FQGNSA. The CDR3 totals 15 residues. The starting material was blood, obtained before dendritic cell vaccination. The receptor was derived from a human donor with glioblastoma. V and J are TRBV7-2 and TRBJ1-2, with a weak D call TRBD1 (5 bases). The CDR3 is CASSFHPGGNYGYTF. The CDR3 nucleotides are TGTGCCAGCAGCTTCCACCCCGGGGGGAACTATGGCTACACCTTC.